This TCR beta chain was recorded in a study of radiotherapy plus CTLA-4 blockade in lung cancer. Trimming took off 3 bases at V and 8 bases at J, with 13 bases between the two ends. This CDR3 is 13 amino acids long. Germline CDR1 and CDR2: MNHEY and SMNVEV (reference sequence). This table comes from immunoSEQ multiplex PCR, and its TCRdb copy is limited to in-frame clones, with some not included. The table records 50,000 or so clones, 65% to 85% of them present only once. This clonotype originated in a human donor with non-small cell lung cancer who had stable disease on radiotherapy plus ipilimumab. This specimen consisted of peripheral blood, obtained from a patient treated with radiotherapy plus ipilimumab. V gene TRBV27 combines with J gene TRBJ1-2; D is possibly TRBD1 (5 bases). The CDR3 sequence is CASSFSRAGGYTF. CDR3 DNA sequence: TGTGCCAGCAGTTTTAGCAGGGCCGGCGGCTACACCTTC.